This entry concerns a single T cell receptor (beta chain). This sample was taken from a study of shared clonotypes between healthy human individuals. The CDR3 is 15 residues long. Germline lookup yields CDR1 SNHLY and CDR2 FYNNEI. Between the trimmed V and J ends, which lost 4 bases and 1 base, there was a span of 13 bases. Evenly divided among several immunoSEQ plates was the genomic DNA of each subset. The data were produced by immunoSEQ multiplex PCR, yet TCRdb's version contains in-frame clones alone and is incomplete. The sample yields 1,100,000 or so clones, approximately 78% seen once. This chain links TRBV2 with TRBJ1-1; D uncertain. The TCR sequence derives from a young man in good health. Some clones in this sample may be carry-over from other donors' samples. The sequencing input was memory CD4+ T cells from PBMCs. Described subset: CD45RA-negative fraction. CDR3 in DNA: TGTGCCAGCAGTGGACCCTTGGGCGGGAACACTGAAGCTTTCTTT. Translating gives CASSGPLGGNTEAFF.